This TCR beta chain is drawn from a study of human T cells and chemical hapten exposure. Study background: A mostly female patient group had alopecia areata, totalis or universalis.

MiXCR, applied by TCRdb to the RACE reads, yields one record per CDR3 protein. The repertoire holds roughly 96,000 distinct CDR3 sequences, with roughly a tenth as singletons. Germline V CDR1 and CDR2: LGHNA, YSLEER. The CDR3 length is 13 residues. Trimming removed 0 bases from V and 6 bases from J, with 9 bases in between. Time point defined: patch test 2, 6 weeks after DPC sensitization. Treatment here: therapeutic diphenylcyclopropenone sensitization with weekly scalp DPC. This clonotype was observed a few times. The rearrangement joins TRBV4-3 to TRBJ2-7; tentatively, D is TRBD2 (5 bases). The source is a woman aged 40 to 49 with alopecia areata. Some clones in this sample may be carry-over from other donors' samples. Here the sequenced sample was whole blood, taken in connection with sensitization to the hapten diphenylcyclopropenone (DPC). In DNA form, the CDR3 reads TGCGCCAGCAGCCAAGAGGCCGGGGTCGAGCAGTACTTC. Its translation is CASSQEAGVEQYF.